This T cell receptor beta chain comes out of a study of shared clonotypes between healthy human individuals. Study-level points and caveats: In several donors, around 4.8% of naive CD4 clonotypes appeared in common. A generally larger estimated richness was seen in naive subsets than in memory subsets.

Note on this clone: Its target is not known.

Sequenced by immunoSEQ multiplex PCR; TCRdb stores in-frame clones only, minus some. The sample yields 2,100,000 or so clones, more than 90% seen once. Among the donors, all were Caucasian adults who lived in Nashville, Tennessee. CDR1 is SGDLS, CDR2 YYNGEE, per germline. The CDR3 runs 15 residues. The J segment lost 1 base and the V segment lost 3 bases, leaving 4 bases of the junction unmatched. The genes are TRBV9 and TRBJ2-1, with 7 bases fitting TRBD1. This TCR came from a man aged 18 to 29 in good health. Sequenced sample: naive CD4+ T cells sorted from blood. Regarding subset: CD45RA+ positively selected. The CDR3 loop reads CASSASGQSYNEQFF. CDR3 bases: TGTGCCAGCAGCGCCTCGGGACAGTCCTACAATGAGCAGTTCTTC.